Listed here is a single T cell receptor (beta chain). The CDR3 totals 13 residues. Germline-derived CDR1 and CDR2 are MNHEY and SVGAGI. With 60 Vbeta and 13 Jbeta primers, the PCR was carried out. Produced via immunoSEQ multiplex PCR; TCRdb's table is partial and in-frame only. The sample shows about 130,000 clones, around three quarters of them seen only once. This record comes from a study of cytomegalovirus exposure and HLA in healthy donors. The receptor comes from a man aged 25-45 years in good health and CMV-seronegative. The sample comprised PBMCs. This chain uses TRBV6-5 with TRBJ2-5, with D maybe TRBD1 (5 bases). The DNA end favors TRBJ2-7, so the J call may be wrong. The DNA of the CDR3 is TGTGCCAGCAGGGGGCTCCCCGGCTACGAGCAGTACTTC. Translated: CASRGLPGYEQYF.